This T cell receptor beta chain appears in the sequencing data of a study of blood T cell repertoires in COVID-19. Across the study: PBMCs, B-cell-depleted T cells, or T cells provided the cDNA or gDNA that made up the material.

Sequenced by immunoSEQ multiplex PCR; TCRdb stores in-frame clones only, minus some. The sample includes 150,000 to 200,000 clones, roughly 86% of them seen just once. Trimming removed 4 bases from V and 7 bases from J; junction bases left unmatched: 7. Germline assignment: CDR1 SGHVS and CDR2 FQNEAQ. The CDR3 spans 16 residues. The sequenced sample was peripheral blood. The chain links TRBV7-8 to TRBJ1-6; the match to TRBD1 covers 10 bases. This receptor was obtained from a man aged 65 to 85 with acute or convalescent COVID-19. For the CDR3, the DNA is TGTGCCAGCAGCTGGGGGACAGGGGCGAGGAATTCACCCCTCCACTTT. Protein product: CASSWGTGARNSPLHF.